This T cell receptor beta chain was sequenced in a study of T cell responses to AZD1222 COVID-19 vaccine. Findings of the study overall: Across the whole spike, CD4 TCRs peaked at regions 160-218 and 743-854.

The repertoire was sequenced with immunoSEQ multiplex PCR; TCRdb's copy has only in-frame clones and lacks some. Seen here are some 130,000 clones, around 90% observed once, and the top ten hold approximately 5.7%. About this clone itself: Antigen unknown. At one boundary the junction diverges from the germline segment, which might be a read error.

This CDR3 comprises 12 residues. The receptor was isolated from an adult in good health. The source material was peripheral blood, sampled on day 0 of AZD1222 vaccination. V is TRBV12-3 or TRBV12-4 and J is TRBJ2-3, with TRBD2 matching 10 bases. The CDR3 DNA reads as TGTGCCAGCAGTCCTAGCGGGAGAACGCAGTTTTTT. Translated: CASSPSGRTQFF.